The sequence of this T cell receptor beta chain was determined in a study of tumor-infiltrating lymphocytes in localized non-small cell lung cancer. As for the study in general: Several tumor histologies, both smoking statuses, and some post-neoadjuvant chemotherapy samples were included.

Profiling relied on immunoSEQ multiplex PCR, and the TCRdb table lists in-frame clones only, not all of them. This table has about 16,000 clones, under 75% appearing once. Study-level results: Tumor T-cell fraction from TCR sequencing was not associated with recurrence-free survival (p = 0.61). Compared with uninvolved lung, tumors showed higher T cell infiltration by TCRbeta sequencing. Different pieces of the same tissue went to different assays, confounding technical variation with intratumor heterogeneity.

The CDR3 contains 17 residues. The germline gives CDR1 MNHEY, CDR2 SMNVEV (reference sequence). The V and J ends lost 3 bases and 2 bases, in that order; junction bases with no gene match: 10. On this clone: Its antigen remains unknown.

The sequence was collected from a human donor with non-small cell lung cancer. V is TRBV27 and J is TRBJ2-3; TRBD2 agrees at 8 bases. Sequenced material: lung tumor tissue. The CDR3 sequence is CASSLRAGGLSTDTQYF. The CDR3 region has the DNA TGTGCCAGCAGTTTGAGGGCGGGGGGCCTGTCCACAGATACGCAGTATTTT.